The 17 T cell receptor beta chains reported below all come from one sample, sequenced in a study of cytomegalovirus exposure and HLA in healthy donors. This PCR relied on a set of 60 Vbeta primers and 13 Jbeta primers. Assay: immunoSEQ multiplex PCR; the TCRdb copy retains only in-frame clones and omits some. This sample has about 59,000 clones, with approximately 80% found just once. Input material: PBMCs. These receptors all stem from a human donor in good health.

This clone has just a few counts. The CDR3 region has the DNA TGTGCCTGGAGAGATAAAGGGGCTGGAAACACCATATATTTT. Encoded protein: CAWRDKGAGNTIYF. The rearrangement uses TRBV30 and TRBJ1-3, with a tentative D call TRBD1 (5 bases). Per the germline V gene, CDR1 is GTSNPN and CDR2 is SVGIG (reference sequence). V was shortened by 3 bases and J by 2 bases, with 11 bases between the two germline ends. This CDR3 spans 14 amino acids. The complete variable domain, with remaining parts taken from reference TRBV30 and TRBJ1-3, reads SQTIHQWPATLVQPVGSPLSLECTVEGTSNPNLYWYRQAAGRGLQLLFYSVGIGQISSEVPQNLSASRPQDRQFILSSKKLLLSDSGFYLCAWRDKGAGNTIYFGEGSWLTVV.

This clone was counted between two and nine times. The chain carries TRBV9 and TRBJ2-5; 11 nucleotides match TRBD1. The CDR3 totals 17 residues. Trimming at V came to 0 bases and at J to 2 bases, leaving 6 bases not matched to a gene. Germline V gene data show CDR1 as SGDLS and CDR2 as YYNGEE. CDR3 region: CASSVGLGTGGQETQYF. The CDR3 region has the DNA TGTGCCAGCAGCGTAGGTCTCGGGACAGGGGGTCAAGAGACCCAGTACTTC. Full variable domain (rest looked up from reference TRBV9 and TRBJ2-5): DSGVTQTPKHLITATGQRVTLRCSPRSGDLSVYWYQQSLDQGLQFLIQYYNGEERAKGNILERFSAQQFPDLHSELNLSSLELGDSALYFCASSVGLGTGGQETQYFGPGTRLLVL.

V is TRBV7-2 and J is TRBJ1-2, with a tentative D call TRBD1 (5 bases). Per the germline V gene, CDR1 is SGHTA and CDR2 is FQGNSA. The CDR3 length is 19 residues. Trimming took off 2 bases at V and 0 bases at J, with 22 bases between the two ends. CDR3 sequence (DNA): TGTGCCAGCAGCTTATGGGGCGGGGCCCTCGGGGGAGCTAACTATGGCTACACCTTC. It is translated as CASSLWGGALGGANYGYTF.

The table lists this clone with a count of one. The gene calls are TRBV5-1 and TRBJ2-3, with 10 bases aligning to TRBD1. The CDR3 has 15 residues. CDR1 and CDR2 (germline): SGHRS, YFSETQ. V shed 4 bases and J 1 base; nucleotides not matched to a gene: 3. The CDR3 nucleotides read TGCGCCAGCAGCCCGGGGACAGGGGGCACAGATACGCAGTATTTT. Protein: CASSPGTGGTDTQYF.

This chain uses TRBV10-3 with TRBJ1-6; D is unresolved. CDR1 ENHRY and CDR2 SYGVKD come from the germline V gene. V shed 0 bases and J shed 6 bases, with 12 bases lying between them. There are 16 residues in the CDR3. The CDR3 coding sequence is TGTGCCATCAGTGAGTCGAGGGCCTGGATTAATTCACCCCTCCACTTT. It yields the protein CAISESRAWINSPLHF.

The chain recombines TRBV10-2 with TRBJ2-5; a possible D gene is TRBD1 (5 bases). This CDR3 comprises 13 residues. The germline V gene has CDR1 WSHSY and CDR2 SAAADI. V lost 6 bases to trimming and J lost 4 bases, with 12 bases between them. The chain's CDR3 is CASSETGTETQYF. The CDR3 nucleotides are TGCGCCAGCAGCGAAACAGGCACAGAGACCCAGTACTTC.

The chain couples TRBV4-3 to TRBJ2-1; weak D call: TRBD1 (5 bases). The CDR3 is 16 residues long. V shed 1 base and J shed 1 base, with 11 bases lying between them. Germline CDR1 reads LGHNA; CDR2 reads YSLEER. The CDR3 DNA follows: TGCGCCAGCAGCCAAGTCAGGGATGGGTCCTACAATGAGCAGTTCTTC. It translates to CASSQVRDGSYNEQFF.

The gene calls are TRBV7-6 and TRBJ2-5, with TRBD2 as a possible D gene (5 bases). The J call may be wrong; the DNA end is better matched by TRBJ2-7. The germline V gene has CDR1 SGHVS and CDR2 FNYEAQ. CDR3 size: 13 residues. The CDR3 protein is CASSSPGNYEQYF. As DNA, the CDR3 is TGTGCCAGCAGCTCCCCCGGGAACTACGAGCAGTACTTC.

The rearrangement joins TRBV7-3 to TRBJ2-1; 12 bases line up with TRBD2. The CDR3 contains 13 residues. With 2 bases clipped from V and 14 bases from J, the junction kept 4 bases outside the gene matches. Germline assignment: CDR1 SGHTA and CDR2 FQGTGA. The CDR3 DNA reads as TGTGCCAGCAGCTTAGGACTAGCGGGACCTAAGTTCTTC. Encoded protein: CASSLGLAGPKFF.

This clone has only one observation. The chain recombines TRBV15 with TRBJ2-2; no definite D call. CDR3 length: 16 residues. In germline, CDR1 is LNHNV, CDR2 YYDKDF (reference sequence). Trimming stripped 0 bases from V and 4 bases from J, with 12 bases between. CDR3 region: CATSRDRRRRTGELFF. DNA for the CDR3: TGTGCCACCAGCAGAGATAGGAGACGGCGCACCGGGGAGCTGTTTTTT.

The chain uses TRBV30 and TRBJ1-5; TRBD1 is a possible D gene (5 bases). Germline V gives CDR1 GTSNPN, CDR2 SVGIG (reference sequence). V gave up 7 bases and J gave up 1 base, with 11 bases separating them. This CDR3 has 13 residues. The DNA of the CDR3 is TGTGCCTTTGGGACTCAGAGCAATCAGCCCCAGCATTTT. It yields the protein CAFGTQSNQPQHF.

As regards this clone: A junction boundary mismatches the germline segment, possibly from a read error. Written as DNA, the CDR3 is TGTGCCAGCGTCGGCGGGGGGGGAACCTACGAGCAGCACTTC. It encodes CASVGGGGTYEQHF. V gene TRBV6-6 combines with J gene TRBJ2-7; the match to TRBD2 covers 9 bases. Looked up from germline, CDR1 is MNHNY and CDR2 is SVGAGI (reference sequence). The CDR3 runs 14 residues.

The gene calls are TRBV27 and TRBJ1-4; unclear D gene. The CDR3 runs 15 residues. Between the trimmed V and J ends, which lost 5 bases and 4 bases, there was a span of 14 bases. Germline-derived CDR1 and CDR2 are MNHEY and SMNVEV (reference sequence). The DNA of the CDR3 is TGTGCCAGCAGTCCCCGGACTGGGAATAATGAAAAACTGTTTTTT. Translation gives CASSPRTGNNEKLFF.

The chain joins TRBV4-3 to TRBJ2-1; D is perhaps TRBD2 (6 bases). In germline, CDR1 is LGHNA, CDR2 YSLEER. This CDR3 contains 15 residues. Trimming cost V 4 bases and J 8 bases, with 18 bases left between them. CDR3 loop: CASSPLTGTPYEQFF. In DNA form, the CDR3 reads TGCGCCAGCAGCCCCCTGACTGGGACTCCCTATGAGCAGTTCTTC.

V gene TRBV7-9 combines with J gene TRBJ2-1, with 7 bases fitting TRBD2. This CDR3 has 13 amino acids. The ends lost 5 bases at V and 8 bases at J; junction bases unmatched: 6. Germline V gene data show CDR1 as SEHNR and CDR2 as FQNEAQ (reference sequence). This CDR3 is CASSLLAGDEQFF. DNA for the CDR3: TGTGCCAGCAGCCTACTCGCGGGGGATGAGCAGTTCTTC.

The chain recombines TRBV14 with TRBJ2-1; 12 nucleotides line up with TRBD2. The CDR3 spans 16 residues. The trim removed 4 bases at V and 3 bases at J, leaving 4 bases unmatched. The germline V gene has CDR1 SGHDN and CDR2 FVKESK. The CDR3 sequence: CASSRRLAGDYNEQFF. The CDR3 DNA reads as TGTGCCAGCAGCCGACGACTAGCGGGAGACTACAATGAGCAGTTCTTC.

V gene TRBV7-9 combines with J gene TRBJ2-1; no definite D call. Looked up from germline, CDR1 is SEHNR and CDR2 is FQNEAQ (reference sequence). V was trimmed by 5 bases and J by 8 bases, leaving 16 bases between them. CDR3 length: 14 amino acids. The CDR3 spells CASSPMNTVDEQFF. The CDR3 DNA reads as TGTGCCAGCAGCCCCATGAATACAGTGGATGAGCAGTTCTTC.